These 20 T cell receptor beta chains came from one sample sequenced in a study of blood T cells in healthy people across ages. A sample-barcoded 5' primer and a J-beta primer mix were used in a second PCR of roughly 7 to 11 cycles. TCRdb re-derived calls from the 5' RACE reads in MiXCR, one entry per CDR3 protein. The sample has fewer than 1.5 million distinct CDR3 sequences, 42% seen once. The sample taken for sequencing was blood. All receptors derive from a woman between 18 and 29 years old in good health.

This clonotype has a handful of counts. The CDR3 DNA follows: TGTGCCAGCACGCGGGAGAGGTACAATGAGCAGTTCTTC. Its protein product is CASTRERYNEQFF. The chain carries TRBV25-1 and TRBJ2-1; the match to TRBD2 covers 7 bases. V trimming: 7 bases; J trimming: 4 bases; junction bases outside the gene matches: 4. CDR1 is MGHDK and CDR2 is SYGVNS in the germline V gene. The CDR3 loop spans 13 amino acids.

This clonotype appeared a few times. The rearrangement links TRBV3-1 to TRBJ2-7; 7 bases fit TRBD1. Trimming cost V 2 bases and J 4 bases; bases outside gene matches: 8. Germline V gene lookup returns CDR1 LGHDT and CDR2 YNNKEL (reference sequence). CDR3 length: 15 amino acids. The CDR3 DNA reads as TGTGCCAGCAGCCAATTCCCCGGGACAGCTTACGAGCAGTACTTC. Protein sequence: CASSQFPGTAYEQYF.

The chain's CDR3 is CATSGGTPDNEQFF. In DNA, the CDR3 is TGTGCCACCAGTGGCGGGACCCCCGACAATGAGCAGTTCTTC. The chain carries TRBV24-1 and TRBJ2-1, with D possibly being TRBD2 (6 bases). Looked up from germline, CDR1 is KGHDR and CDR2 is SFDVKD. Trimming shortened V by 5 bases and J by 5 bases, and 12 bases separated the two germline ends. The CDR3 totals 14 residues.

This chain connects TRBV29-1 to TRBJ2-1, with no clear D. The CDR3 runs to 12 residues. Trimming stripped 2 bases from V and 3 bases from J, with 5 bases between. The V gene's germline CDR1 is SQVTM and CDR2 ANQGSEA. CDR3 sequence: CSVEIIYNEQFF. The CDR3 DNA is TGCAGCGTTGAAATCATCTACAATGAGCAGTTCTTC.

The genes are TRBV6-6 and TRBJ2-5; D gene ambiguous. The V end was cut by 6 bases, the J end by 3 bases, with 11 bases between. CDR1 and CDR2 (germline): MNHNY, SVGAGI (reference sequence). The CDR3 has 13 amino acids. CDR3: CASRPAGEETQYF. CDR3 bases: TGTGCCAGCAGGCCCGCCGGTGAAGAGACCCAGTACTTC.

This clonotype was counted between two and nine times. The chain uses TRBV6-5 and TRBJ2-5; perhaps TRBD1 as D (6 bases). Judging by the DNA end, TRBJ2-7 fits better; the J call may be wrong. Germline lookup yields CDR1 MNHEY and CDR2 SVGAGI. CDR3 length equals 13 residues. CDR3 nucleotides: TGTGCCAGCAGTGATGACAGGTCCTACGAGCAGTACTTC. Protein product: CASSDDRSYEQYF.

This clonotype appeared many times. This chain connects TRBV10-3 to TRBJ2-3; D uncertain. The V gene lost 4 bases and the J gene lost 1 base, with 6 bases spanning the gap. The CDR3 is 13 residues long. Per the germline V gene, CDR1 is ENHRY and CDR2 is SYGVKD. DNA for the CDR3: TGTGCCATCAGTGCGGGCGGCACAGATACGCAGTATTTT. It translates to CAISAGGTDTQYF.

The CDR3 protein is CASSWGDRGYEQYF. The CDR3, as DNA: TGTGCCAGCAGTTGGGGGGACAGGGGCTACGAGCAGTACTTC. This chain joins TRBV27 and TRBJ2-7; TRBD1 agrees at 10 bases. This CDR3 has 14 amino acids. The germline V gene has CDR1 MNHEY and CDR2 SMNVEV (reference sequence). V trimming: 4 bases; J trimming: 3 bases; junction bases outside the gene matches: 3.

This clonotype has just a few counts. The rearrangement joins TRBV7-2 to TRBJ2-3; TRBD2 matches 11 bases. The J segment lost 2 bases and the V segment lost 5 bases, leaving 6 bases of the junction unmatched. The CDR3 runs 16 residues. Germline V gene data show CDR1 as SGHTA and CDR2 as FQGNSA. The CDR3 here is CASSDTSGRYTDTQYF. In DNA, the CDR3 is TGTGCCAGCAGCGATACTAGCGGGAGATACACAGATACGCAGTATTTT.

J is TRBJ2-2 and V is TRBV5-6; TRBD1 aligns across 7 bases. The length of the CDR3 is 16 residues. Trimming took 0 bases from V and 5 from J; bases not matched to a gene: 7. Germline assignment: CDR1 SGHDT and CDR2 YYEEEE. CDR3 sequence reads: CASSLATGRRTGELFF. The CDR3 DNA sequence: TGTGCCAGCAGCTTGGCGACAGGGCGGAGGACCGGGGAGCTGTTTTTT.

The rearrangement uses TRBV21-1 and TRBJ1-2. TRBV21-1 is tagged as a pseudogene. The length of the CDR3 is 12 residues. The CDR3 sequence: CASSMGCYGYTF. The CDR3 DNA is TGTGCCAGCAGCATGGGGTGCTATGGCTACACCTTC.

J is TRBJ2-7 and V is TRBV20-1; D gene ambiguous. CDR1 and CDR2 from the germline V gene are DFQATT and SNEGSKA (reference sequence). V lost 2 bases, J lost 0 bases, and 8 bases lay in between. The CDR3 consists of 13 residues. The CDR3 spells CSARRSNSYEQYF. CDR3 nucleotides: TGCAGTGCTAGACGTAGCAACTCCTACGAGCAGTACTTC.

The table lists this clonotype with a few counts. The chain recombines TRBV7-9 with TRBJ2-7; 14 bases are shared with TRBD2. This CDR3 is built from 16 residues. CDR1 and CDR2 (germline): SEHNR, FQNEAQ (reference sequence). V shed 5 bases and J 5 bases; nucleotides not matched to a gene: 8. The CDR3 nucleotides read TGTGCCAGCAGCAACTCGAGACTAGCGGGAGGGCACGAGCAGTACTTC. It is translated as CASSNSRLAGGHEQYF.

V usage is TRBV7-6 and J usage is TRBJ2-7, with unresolved D. The J call may not be correct, given that the DNA end is closer to TRBJ2-5. The CDR3 has 16 residues. Germline CDR1 is SGHVS and CDR2 is FNYEAQ. CDR3 nucleotides: TGTGCCAGCAGCTTAGGTCCGGCTGTTCCTCAAGAGACCCAGTACTTC. This gives the protein CASSLGPAVPQETQYF.

The chain couples TRBV20-1 to TRBJ2-1, with D perhaps matching TRBD1 (6 bases). From germline, CDR1 is DFQATT and CDR2 SNEGSKA (reference sequence). V lost 6 bases to trimming and J lost 6 bases, with 12 bases between them. The CDR3 is made up of 12 amino acids. CDR3 amino acids: CSADRNGNEQFF. DNA of the CDR3: TGCAGTGCCGACAGGAACGGCAATGAGCAGTTCTTC.

This chain uses TRBV5-1 with TRBJ2-1; no definite D call. Germline CDR1 SGHRS, CDR2 YFSETQ. V lost 0 bases, J lost 6 bases, and 7 bases lay in between. This CDR3 is 13 amino acids long. As DNA, the CDR3 is TGCGCCAGCAGCTTGGGGGAATTCAATGAGCAGTTCTTC. Protein product: CASSLGEFNEQFF.

This clonotype has more than one count but fewer than ten. This chain links TRBV10-3 with TRBJ1-4; D gene unclear. Trimming removed 10 bases at V and 5 bases at J, with 14 bases between. The CDR3 covers 13 residues. Germline CDR1 is ENHRY and CDR2 is SYGVKD. The CDR3 nucleotides are TGTGCCAACTCCTTGGCGCAGAATGAAAAACTGTTTTTT. This translates into CANSLAQNEKLFF.

In regard to this clonotype: The conserved phenylalanine or tryptophan is not found at the CDR3 terminus, so this likely reflects a read error. The chain uses TRBV11-2 and TRBJ2-1; possibly TRBD2 for D (5 bases). Germline V gene data show CDR1 as SGHAT and CDR2 as FQNNGV. V lost 4 bases and J lost 8, with 15 bases in between. This CDR3 has 14 amino acids. The CDR3: CASSSTLERHEQFL. As DNA, the CDR3 is TGTGCCAGCAGCTCAACCCTTGAGCGGCATGAGCAGTTCTTG.

This clonotype was seen a handful of times. CDR3 amino acids: CSASFLNYFGDEQYF. CDR3 DNA sequence: TGCAGTGCTAGTTTCCTAAATTATTTTGGGGACGAGCAGTACTTC. The chain employs TRBV20-1 and TRBJ2-7; D remains ambiguous. This CDR3 spans 15 amino acids. The V end was cut by 3 bases, the J end by 5 bases, with 20 bases between. Looked up from germline, CDR1 is DFQATT and CDR2 is SNEGSKA (reference sequence).

CDR3 nucleotides: TGTGCCAGCAGCTTAGTATATGGGGACTATGGCTACACCTTC. This gives the protein CASSLVYGDYGYTF. The chain carries TRBV7-2 and TRBJ1-2; D ambiguous. Trimming left V 1 base short and J 3 bases short, with 9 bases between. Looked up from germline, CDR1 is SGHTA and CDR2 is FQGNSA. CDR3 size: 14 residues. Full variable domain (remainder filled in from reference TRBV7-2 and TRBJ1-2): GAGVSQSPSNKVTEKGKDVELRCDPISGHTALYWYRQSLGQGLEFLIYFQGNSAPDKSGLPSDRFSAERTGGSVSTLTIQRTQQEDSAVYLCASSLVYGDYGYTFGSGTRLTVV.